The clone carrying this TCR beta chain was counted once. Its antigen is undetermined. PCR primers comprised 60 Vbeta and 13 Jbeta primers. The method was immunoSEQ multiplex PCR; TCRdb's version includes in-frame clones alone and lacks a portion of them. Of about 240,000 clones in the sample, about 81% were seen once. These data belong to a study of cytomegalovirus exposure and HLA in healthy donors. Overall study results and limits: Most TCR sequences were seen very rarely across donors, but some public TCRs occurred in many.

The specimen was PBMCs. The sequence came from a woman in her fifties or sixties in good health and CMV-seropositive.

The CDR3 region has the DNA TGTGCCACCAGCCCGGGGGGGCGCCGGGACACTGAAGCTTTCTTT. This encodes CATSPGGRRDTEAFF. This sequence joins TRBV15 and TRBJ1-1; D is perhaps TRBD1 (6 bases). The V end was cut by 5 bases, the J end by 3 bases, with 16 bases between. Germline V gene lookup returns CDR1 LNHNV and CDR2 YYDKDF (reference sequence). The CDR3 covers 15 residues.